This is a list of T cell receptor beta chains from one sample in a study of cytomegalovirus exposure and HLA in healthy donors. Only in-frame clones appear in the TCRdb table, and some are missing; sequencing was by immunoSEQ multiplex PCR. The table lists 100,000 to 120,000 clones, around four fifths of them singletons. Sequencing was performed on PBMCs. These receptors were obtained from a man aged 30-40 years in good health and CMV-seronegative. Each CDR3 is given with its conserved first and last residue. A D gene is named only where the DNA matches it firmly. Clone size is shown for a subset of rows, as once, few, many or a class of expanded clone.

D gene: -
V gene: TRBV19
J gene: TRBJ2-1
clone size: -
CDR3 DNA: TGTGCCAGTAGTATAGGTCTAGCTTTGAATGAGCAGTTCTTC
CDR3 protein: CASSIGLALNEQFF

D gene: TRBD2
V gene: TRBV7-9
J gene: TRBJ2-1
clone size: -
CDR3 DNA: TGTGCCAGCAGCTTATTGAGTGGTAAGGCTAGCGGGATCAATGAGCAGTTCTTC
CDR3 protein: CASSLLSGKASGINEQFF

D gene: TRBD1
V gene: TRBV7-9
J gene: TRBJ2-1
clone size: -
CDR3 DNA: TGTGCCAGCAGCCGGCTTTGGGACAGGGCTTACAATGAGCAGTTCTTC
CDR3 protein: CASSRLWDRAYNEQFF

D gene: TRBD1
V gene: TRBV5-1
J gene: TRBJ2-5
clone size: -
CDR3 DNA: TGCGCCAGCAGAACAGGGGGGCAAGAGACCCAGTACTTC
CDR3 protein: CASRTGGQETQYF

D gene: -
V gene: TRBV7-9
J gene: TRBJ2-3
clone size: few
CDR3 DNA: TGTGCCAGCCAGGGAACTAGCACAGATACGCAGTATTTT
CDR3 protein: CASQGTSTDTQYF

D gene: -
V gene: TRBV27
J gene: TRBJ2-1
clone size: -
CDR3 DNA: TGTGCCAGCAGTTTGGAAGGAGAGTCGATGGGGCAGTTCTTC
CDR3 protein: CASSLEGESMGQFF

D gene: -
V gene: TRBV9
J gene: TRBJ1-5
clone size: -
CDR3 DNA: TGTGCCAGCAGCGTAGATGAAGGGAGATCGCCCCAGCATTTT
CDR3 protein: CASSVDEGRSPQHF

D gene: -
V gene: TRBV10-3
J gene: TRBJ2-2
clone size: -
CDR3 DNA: TGTGCCATCGAACAGAACACCGGGGAGCTGTTTTTT
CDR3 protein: CAIEQNTGELFF

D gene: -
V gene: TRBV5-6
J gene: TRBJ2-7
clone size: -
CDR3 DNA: TGTGCCAGCAGCTTGGGCCCGCGGGAAGCCTACGAGCAGTACTTC
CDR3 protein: CASSLGPREAYEQYF

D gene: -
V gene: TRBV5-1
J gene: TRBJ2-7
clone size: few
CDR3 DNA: TGCGCCAGCAGCTTGCAAGCAAGTCAGGGGTTTCCCTACGAGCAGTACTTC
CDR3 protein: CASSLQASQGFPYEQYF

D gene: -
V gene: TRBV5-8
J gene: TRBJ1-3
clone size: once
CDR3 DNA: TGTGCCAGCAGCTTGGTTCTAAAAAGTTCCGCCTCTGGAAACACCATATATTTT
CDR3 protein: CASSLVLKSSASGNTIYF

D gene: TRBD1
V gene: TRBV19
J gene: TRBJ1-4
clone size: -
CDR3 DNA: TGTGCCAGTAGTACCAGACAGGGGGTAGTTGAAAAACTGTTTTTT
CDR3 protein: CASSTRQGVVEKLFF

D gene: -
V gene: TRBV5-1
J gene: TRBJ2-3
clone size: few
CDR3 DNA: TGCGCCAGCAGCGGTCAGGGATTAACAGATACGCAGTATTTT
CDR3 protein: CASSGQGLTDTQYF

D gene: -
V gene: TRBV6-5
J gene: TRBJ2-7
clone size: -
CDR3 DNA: TGTGCCAGCAGTTACTCGGCAGTCGCCTCCTACGAGCAGTACTTC
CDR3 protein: CASSYSAVASYEQYF

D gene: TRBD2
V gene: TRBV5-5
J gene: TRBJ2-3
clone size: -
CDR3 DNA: TGTGCCAGCAGCTTGGAACTAGCGGGAGTCAGGGGGACAGATACGCAGTATTTT
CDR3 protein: CASSLELAGVRGTDTQYF

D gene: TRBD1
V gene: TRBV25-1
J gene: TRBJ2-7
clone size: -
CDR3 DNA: TGTGCCAGCAGTGAAAAATTAGGGGGCGTCTACGAGCAGTACTTC
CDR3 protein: CASSEKLGGVYEQYF

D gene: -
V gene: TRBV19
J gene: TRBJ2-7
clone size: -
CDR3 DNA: TGTGCCAGTAGTCCCGGTCCCCCCCCCTACGAGCAGTACTTC
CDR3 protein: CASSPGPPPYEQYF

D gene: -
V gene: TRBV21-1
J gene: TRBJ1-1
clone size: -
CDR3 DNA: TGTGCCAGCAGCAAAGAACTACAGGGTAACACTGAAGCTTTCTTT
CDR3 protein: CASSKELQGNTEAFF

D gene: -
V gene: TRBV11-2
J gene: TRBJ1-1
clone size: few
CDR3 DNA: TGTGCCAGCAGCCTCAGGAAGGGGGTGAACACTGAAGCTTTCTTT
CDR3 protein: CASSLRKGVNTEAFF

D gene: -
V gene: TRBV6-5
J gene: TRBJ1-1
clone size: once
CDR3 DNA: TGTGCCAGCAGTTACCTGGACACGAACACTGAAGCTTTCTTT
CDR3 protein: CASSYLDTNTEAFF

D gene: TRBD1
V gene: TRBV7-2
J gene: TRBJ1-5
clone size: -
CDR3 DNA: TGTGCCAGCAGCATGTTCAGGGGGAGCAATCAGCCCCAGCATTTT
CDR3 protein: CASSMFRGSNQPQHF

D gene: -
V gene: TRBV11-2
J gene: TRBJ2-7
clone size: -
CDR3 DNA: TGTGCCAGCAGCTTATCGTGGGAGCACGAGCAGTACTTC
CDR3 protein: CASSLSWEHEQYF

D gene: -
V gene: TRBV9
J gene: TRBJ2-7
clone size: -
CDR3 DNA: TGTGCCAGCAGCTCTAGTCAGGGAGGCTACGAGCAGTACTTC
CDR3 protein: CASSSSQGGYEQYF

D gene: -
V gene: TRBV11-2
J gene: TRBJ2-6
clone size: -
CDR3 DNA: TGTGCCAGCAGCTCATACCGGGTCAACTCTGGGGCCAACGTCCTGACTTTC
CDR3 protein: CASSSYRVNSGANVLTF

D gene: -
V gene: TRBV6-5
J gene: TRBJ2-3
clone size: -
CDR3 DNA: TGTGCCAGCAGTTACGAAAGGACAGCAGATACGCAGTATTTT
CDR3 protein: CASSYERTADTQYF

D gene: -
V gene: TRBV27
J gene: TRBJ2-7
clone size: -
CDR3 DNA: TGTGCCAGCAGTTTCTCGGGCTACGAGCAGTACTTC
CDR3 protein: CASSFSGYEQYF

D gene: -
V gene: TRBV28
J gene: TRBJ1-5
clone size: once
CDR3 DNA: TGTGCCAGCAGTTTTATGCCCCATTCGGGGGGCAATCAGCCCCAGCATTTT
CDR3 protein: CASSFMPHSGGNQPQHF

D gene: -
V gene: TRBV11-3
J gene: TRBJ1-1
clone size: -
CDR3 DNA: TGTGCCAGCAGCTTTGCAGGGAACACTGAAGCTTTCTTT
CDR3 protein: CASSFAGNTEAFF

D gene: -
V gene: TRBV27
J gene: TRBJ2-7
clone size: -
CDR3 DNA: TGTGCCAGCAGTTTGAGGGCGGGCCACTCCTACGAGCAGTACTTC
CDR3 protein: CASSLRAGHSYEQYF

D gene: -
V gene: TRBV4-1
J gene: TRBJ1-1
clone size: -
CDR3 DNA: TGCGCCAGCAGCCAAGATGTGGGCAGAGTCTCTGAAGCTTTCTTT
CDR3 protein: CASSQDVGRVSEAFF

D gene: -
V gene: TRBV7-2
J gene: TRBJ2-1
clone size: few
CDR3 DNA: TGTGCCAGCAGTTTTATGTCTAGCCACTACAATGAGCAGTTCTTC
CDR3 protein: CASSFMSSHYNEQFF

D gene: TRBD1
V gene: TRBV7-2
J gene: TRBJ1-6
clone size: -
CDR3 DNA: TGTGCCAGCAGCTTAACGGGACAGGGGGCATTGTCACCCCTCCACTTT
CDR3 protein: CASSLTGQGALSPLHF

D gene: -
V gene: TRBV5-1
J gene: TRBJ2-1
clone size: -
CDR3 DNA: TGCGCCAGCAGCTTGGGGCAGAGGTCTAACAATGAGCAGTTCTTC
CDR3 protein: CASSLGQRSNNEQFF

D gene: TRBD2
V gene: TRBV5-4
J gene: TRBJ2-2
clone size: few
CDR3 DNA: TGTGCCAGCAGCCGGACTAGCGGGGGACCCCCCGGGGAGCTGTTTTTT
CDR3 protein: CASSRTSGGPPGELFF

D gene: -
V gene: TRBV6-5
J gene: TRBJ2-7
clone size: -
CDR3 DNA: TGTGCCAGCAGAGAAACAGCGGAACGGACCTACGAGCAGTACTTC
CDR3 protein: CASRETAERTYEQYF

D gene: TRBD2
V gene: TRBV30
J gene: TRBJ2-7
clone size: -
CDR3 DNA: TGTGCCTGGAGTCCCCTAGCGGGAGCCCACGAGCAGTACTTC
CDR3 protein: CAWSPLAGAHEQYF

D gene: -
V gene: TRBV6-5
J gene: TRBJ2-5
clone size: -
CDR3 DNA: TGTGCCAGCAGGATACAGGGACAAGAGACCCAGTACTTC
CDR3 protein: CASRIQGQETQYF

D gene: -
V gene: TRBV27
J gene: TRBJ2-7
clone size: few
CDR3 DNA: TGTGCCAGCAGTATGGGGGGAAGGCTCTACGAGCAGTACTTC
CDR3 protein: CASSMGGRLYEQYF

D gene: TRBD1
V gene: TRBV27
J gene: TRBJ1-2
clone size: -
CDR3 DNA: TGTGCCAGCAGTAGTAGGGGGCAAAATGGCTACACCTTC
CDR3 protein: CASSSRGQNGYTF

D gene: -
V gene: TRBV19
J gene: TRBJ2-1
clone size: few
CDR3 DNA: TGTGCCAGTAGTATTCTGGGGAGGTCCTACAATGAGCAGTTCTTC
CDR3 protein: CASSILGRSYNEQFF

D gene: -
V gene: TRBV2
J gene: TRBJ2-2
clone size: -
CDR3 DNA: TGTGCCAGCAGTGAAGCCGGGGGGCTTTCCGGGGAGCTGTTTTTT
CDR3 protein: CASSEAGGLSGELFF

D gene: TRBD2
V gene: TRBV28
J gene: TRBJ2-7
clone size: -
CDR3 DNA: TGTGCCAGCAGTTTGGGGGCTAGCGGGGCCTACGAGCAGTACTTC
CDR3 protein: CASSLGASGAYEQYF

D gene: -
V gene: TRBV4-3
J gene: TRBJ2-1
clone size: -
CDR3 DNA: TGCGCCAGCAGCCAAGGTGAGAAACCTTACAATGAGCAGTTCTTC
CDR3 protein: CASSQGEKPYNEQFF

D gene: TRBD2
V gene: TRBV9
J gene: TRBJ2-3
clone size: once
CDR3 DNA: TGTGCCAGCAGCTCCCGACTAGCCGGTGTCACAGATACGCAGTATTTT
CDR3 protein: CASSSRLAGVTDTQYF

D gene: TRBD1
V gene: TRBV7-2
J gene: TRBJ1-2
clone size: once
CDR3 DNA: TGTGCCAGCAGCCAGGACAGGGTTCGCTATGGCTACACCTTC
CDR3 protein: CASSQDRVRYGYTF

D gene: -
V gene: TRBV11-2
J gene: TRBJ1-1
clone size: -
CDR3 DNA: TGTGCCAGCAGCTTACAGAACACTGAAGCTTTCTTT
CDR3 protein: CASSLQNTEAFF

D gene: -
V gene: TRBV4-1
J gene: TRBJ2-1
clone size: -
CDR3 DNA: TGCGCCAGCAGCCAGGAAACTGAGGTTGAGCAGTTCTTC
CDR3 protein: CASSQETEVEQFF